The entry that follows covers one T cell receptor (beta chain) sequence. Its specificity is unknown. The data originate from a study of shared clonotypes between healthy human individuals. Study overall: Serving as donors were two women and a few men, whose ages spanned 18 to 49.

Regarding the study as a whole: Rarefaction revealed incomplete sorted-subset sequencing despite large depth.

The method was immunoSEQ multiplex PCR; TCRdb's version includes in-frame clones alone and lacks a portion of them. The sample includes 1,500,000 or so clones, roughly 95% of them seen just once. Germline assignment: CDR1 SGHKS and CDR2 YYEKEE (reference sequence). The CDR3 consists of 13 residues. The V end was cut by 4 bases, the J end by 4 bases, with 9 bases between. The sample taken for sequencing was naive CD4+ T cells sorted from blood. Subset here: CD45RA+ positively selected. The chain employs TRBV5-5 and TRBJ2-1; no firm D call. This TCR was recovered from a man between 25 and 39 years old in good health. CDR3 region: CASSPDFYNEQFF. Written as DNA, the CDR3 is TGTGCCAGCAGCCCCGACTTTTACAATGAGCAGTTCTTC. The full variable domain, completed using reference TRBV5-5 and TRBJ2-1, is DAGVTQSPTHLIKTRGQQVTLRCSPISGHKSVSWYQQVLGQGPQFIFQYYEKEERGRGNFPDRFSARQFPNYSSELNVNALLLGDSALYLCASSPDFYNEQFFGPGTRLTVL.